Below, one T cell receptor (beta chain) is given with its context. What it recognizes is unknown. The CDR3 consists of 17 residues. Trimming left V 5 bases short and J 0 bases short, with 21 bases between. CDR1 and CDR2 (germline): SGHRS, YFSETQ. The TCR beta library used iRepertoire HTBI primers with Arm-PCR amplification of CDR3. TCRdb reanalysed the multiplex PCR reads using MiXCR and keeps one entry per CDR3 protein. There are 300,000 to 500,000 distinct CDR3 sequences in the sample; roughly 20% occur only once, and under 25% lies in the top ten. Time point given: persistent/refractory GD, antithyroid drugs over 5 years with positive TRAb. TCR sequences were obtained from RNA taken from PBMCs. In this cohort, patients came from an endocrinology department located in Xi'an, China. The data are from a study of regulatory T cells in long-lasting Graves disease. Whole-study findings and limits: Persistent Graves' patients showed less TCR diversity than newly diagnosed ones. Persistent disease was associated with favored TRBV28 usage and with favored use of TRBJ1-2 and TRBJ2-5.

This sequence originates from a female donor with Graves disease. This specimen was peripheral blood mononuclear cells (PBMCs), taken when the disease was refractory, from a patient treated with antithyroid drugs. J is TRBJ2-7 and V is TRBV5-1; D is unresolved. The CDR3 bases are TGCGCCAGCAGTGCCGGCGGTCTGGGCCCTAGCTCCTACGAGCAGTACTTC. Translated, it gives CASSAGGLGPSSYEQYF.